The 10 T cell receptor beta chains below come from one sample, sequenced in a study of T-cell memory formation after mild COVID-19. MiXCR, applied by TCRdb to the 5' RACE reads, yields one record per CDR3 protein. The sample holds under 300,000 distinct CDR3 sequences, around 15% seen once. The specimen sequenced was PBMCs or a T cell subset sorted from them (not recorded which). The receptors stem from a man younger than 30 who had mild COVID-19 (a few samples of this study predate the infection). Cell type and time point are not known.

This clonotype was found a few times. J is TRBJ1-3 and V is TRBV7-9; 7 positions match TRBD1. The germline V gene encodes CDR1 SEHNR and CDR2 FQNEAQ (reference sequence). The CDR3 is 16 amino acids. The V and J ends lost 4 bases and 4 bases, in that order; junction bases with no gene match: 10. CDR3: CASSSADRARGNTIYF. The CDR3 DNA reads TGTGCCAGCAGCTCAGCCGACAGGGCCCGCGGAAACACCATATATTTT.

This rearrangement joins TRBV3-1 to TRBJ1-6; D is undetermined. This CDR3 contains 14 residues. Germline V gives CDR1 LGHDT, CDR2 YNNKEL (reference sequence). The ends were cut back, 0 bases at V and 10 bases at J, with 10 bases in the middle. The CDR3 loop is CASSQDRSGSPLHF. The CDR3 region has the DNA TGTGCCAGCAGCCAAGATAGGAGTGGCTCACCCCTCCACTTT.

This clonotype showed up just a few times. V is TRBV7-6 and J is TRBJ1-5; 9 nucleotides line up with TRBD1. This CDR3 is 16 amino acids long. With V trimmed by 0 bases and J by 3 bases, 3 bases remained unmatched. Germline CDR1 is SGHVS and CDR2 is FNYEAQ. DNA of the CDR3: TGTGCCAGCAGCTTAGCGAGGGACAGGGACAATCAGCCCCAGCATTTT. Amino acids: CASSLARDRDNQPQHF.

This clonotype was seen only a few times. V gene TRBV7-9 combines with J gene TRBJ2-3; D is unclear. This CDR3 spans 14 amino acids. Germline loops: CDR1 SEHNR, CDR2 FQNEAQ (reference sequence). V lost 2 bases and J lost 1, with 7 bases in between. The CDR3, as DNA: TGTGCCAGCAGCTTATTCATTCGCACAGATACGCAGTATTTT. This gives the protein CASSLFIRTDTQYF.

The chain joins TRBV7-9 to TRBJ2-3; perhaps TRBD1 as D (6 bases). This CDR3 contains 16 residues. With 8 bases removed from V and 0 bases from J, the gap between germline ends came to 18 bases. Germline V gene data show CDR1 as SEHNR and CDR2 as FQNEAQ (reference sequence). CDR3 amino acids: CASSGWGQSSTDTQYF. CDR3 sequence (DNA): TGTGCCAGCTCAGGATGGGGGCAATCTAGCACAGATACGCAGTATTTT.

A few counts support this clonotype. J is TRBJ2-7 and V is TRBV12-3 or TRBV12-4; TRBD1 is a possible D gene (5 bases). This CDR3 has 15 amino acids. The V end was cut by 6 bases, the J end by 6 bases, with 21 bases between. The CDR3 region has the DNA TGTGCCAGCAGACCAAGGGGATACTACCCTGGCGAGCAGTACTTC. Translated: CASRPRGYYPGEQYF.

There are a few counts of this clonotype. V gene TRBV6-2 or TRBV6-3 combines with J gene TRBJ1-1, with D unclear. Trimming pared 9 bases from V and 1 base from J, leaving 12 bases between. This CDR3 spans 13 amino acids. CDR1 MNHEY and CDR2 SVGEGT come from the germline V gene. The CDR3 protein is CASLRGRNTEAFF. The CDR3 DNA follows: TGTGCCAGTTTACGCGGGAGGAACACTGAAGCTTTCTTT.

This clonotype came up a few times. The J gene is TRBJ1-2, the V gene TRBV6-2 or TRBV6-3; unclear D gene. CDR3 length: 11 amino acids. The V end was cut by 2 bases, the J end by 8 bases, with 6 bases between. Germline CDR1 is MNHEY and CDR2 is SVGEGT. In DNA, the CDR3 is TGTGCCAGCAGTTACCCAGCGGGCTACACCTTC. It encodes CASSYPAGYTF.

The genes are TRBV11-2 and TRBJ1-4, with 12 bases aligning to TRBD1. The J segment lost 3 bases and the V segment lost 3 bases, leaving 5 bases of the junction unmatched. This CDR3 region has 17 residues. Germline assignment: CDR1 SGHAT and CDR2 FQNNGV. CDR3 nucleotide sequence: TGTGCCAGCAGCTTCGGGACAGGGGGCGCTTCTAATGAAAAACTGTTTTTT. Translated: CASSFGTGGASNEKLFF.

The V and J genes are TRBV9 and TRBJ2-3; TRBD2 matches 9 bases. J gave up 2 bases and V 3 bases, and 7 bases lay outside the gene matches. Germline CDR1 SGDLS, CDR2 YYNGEE. The CDR3 spans 16 residues. This chain's CDR3 is CASSAASGDFTDTQYF. The CDR3, as DNA: TGTGCCAGCAGCGCAGCTAGCGGGGACTTCACAGATACGCAGTATTTT.